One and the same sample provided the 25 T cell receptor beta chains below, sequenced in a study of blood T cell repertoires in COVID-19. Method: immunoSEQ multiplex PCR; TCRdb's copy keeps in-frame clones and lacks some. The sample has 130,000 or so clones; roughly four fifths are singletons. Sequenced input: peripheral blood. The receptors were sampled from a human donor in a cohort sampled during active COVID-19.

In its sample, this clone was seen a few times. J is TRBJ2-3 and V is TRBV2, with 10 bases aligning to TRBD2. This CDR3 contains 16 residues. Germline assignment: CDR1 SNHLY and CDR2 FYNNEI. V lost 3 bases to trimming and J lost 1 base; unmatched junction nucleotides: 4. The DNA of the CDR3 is TGTGCCAGCAGTGAGGTGGGGACTAGCGGCACAGATACGCAGTATTTT. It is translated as CASSEVGTSGTDTQYF.

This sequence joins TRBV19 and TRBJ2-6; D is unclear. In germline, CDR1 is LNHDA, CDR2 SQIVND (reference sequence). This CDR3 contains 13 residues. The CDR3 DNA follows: TGTGCATCGGTCGGCTCTGGGGCCAACGTCCTGACTTTC. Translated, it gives CASVGSGANVLTF.

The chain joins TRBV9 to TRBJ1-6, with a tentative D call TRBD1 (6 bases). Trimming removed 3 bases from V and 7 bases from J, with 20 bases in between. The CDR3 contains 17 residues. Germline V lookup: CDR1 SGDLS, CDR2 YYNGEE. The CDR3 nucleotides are TGTGCCAGCAGCGCCGGACAGCCTCAAGCCGCCAATTCACCCCTCCACTTT. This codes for CASSAGQPQAANSPLHF. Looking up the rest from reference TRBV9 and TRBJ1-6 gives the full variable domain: DSGVTQTPKHLITATGQRVTLRCSPRSGDLSVYWYQQSLDQGLQFLIQYYNGEERAKGNILERFSAQQFPDLHSELNLSSLELGDSALYFCASSAGQPQAANSPLHFGNGTRLTVT.

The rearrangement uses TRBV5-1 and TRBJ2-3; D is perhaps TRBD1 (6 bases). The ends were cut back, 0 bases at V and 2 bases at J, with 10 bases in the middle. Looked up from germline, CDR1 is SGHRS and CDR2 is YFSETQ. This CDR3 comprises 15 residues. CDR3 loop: CASSLAGQNTDTQYF. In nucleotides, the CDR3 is TGCGCCAGCAGCTTGGCCGGACAGAACACAGATACGCAGTATTTT.

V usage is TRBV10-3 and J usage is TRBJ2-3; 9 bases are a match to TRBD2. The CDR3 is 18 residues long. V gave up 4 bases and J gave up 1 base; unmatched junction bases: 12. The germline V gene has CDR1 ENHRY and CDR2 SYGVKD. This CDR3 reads CAISAELAGLVGTDTQYF. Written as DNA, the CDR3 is TGTGCCATCAGTGCCGAACTAGCGGGCCTTGTGGGCACAGATACGCAGTATTTT.

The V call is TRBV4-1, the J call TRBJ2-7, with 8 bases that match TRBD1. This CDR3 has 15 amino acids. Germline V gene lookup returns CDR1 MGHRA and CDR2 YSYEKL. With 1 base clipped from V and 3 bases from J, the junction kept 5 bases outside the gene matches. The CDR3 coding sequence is TGCGCCAGCAGCCAAGGGGGACAGGCGGGCTACGAGCAGTACTTC. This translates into CASSQGGQAGYEQYF.

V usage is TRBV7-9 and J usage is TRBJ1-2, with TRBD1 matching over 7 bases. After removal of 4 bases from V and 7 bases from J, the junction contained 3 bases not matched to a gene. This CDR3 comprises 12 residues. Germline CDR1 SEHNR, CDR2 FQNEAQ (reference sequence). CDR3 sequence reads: CASSSGDSGYTF. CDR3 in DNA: TGTGCCAGCAGCTCAGGGGACAGTGGCTACACCTTC.

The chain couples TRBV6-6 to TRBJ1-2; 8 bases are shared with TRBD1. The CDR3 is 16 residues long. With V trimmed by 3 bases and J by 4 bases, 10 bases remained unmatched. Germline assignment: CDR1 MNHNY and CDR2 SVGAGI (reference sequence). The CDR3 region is CASSYGGQALLYGYTF. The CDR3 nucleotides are TGTGCCAGCAGTTATGGGGGACAGGCCCTACTCTATGGCTACACCTTC.

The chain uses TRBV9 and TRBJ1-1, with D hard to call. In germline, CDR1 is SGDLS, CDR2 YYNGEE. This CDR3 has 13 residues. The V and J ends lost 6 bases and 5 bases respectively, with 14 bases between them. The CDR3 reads CASNLDPGTEAFF. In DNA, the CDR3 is TGTGCCAGCAACCTCGACCCGGGTACTGAAGCTTTCTTT.

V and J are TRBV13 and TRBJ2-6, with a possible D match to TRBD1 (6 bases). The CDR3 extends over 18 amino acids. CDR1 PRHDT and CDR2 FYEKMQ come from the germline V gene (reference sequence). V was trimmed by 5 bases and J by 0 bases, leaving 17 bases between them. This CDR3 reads CASSRRTVSYSGANVLTF. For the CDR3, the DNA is TGTGCCAGCAGCCGAAGGACAGTATCTTACTCTGGGGCCAACGTCCTGACTTTC.

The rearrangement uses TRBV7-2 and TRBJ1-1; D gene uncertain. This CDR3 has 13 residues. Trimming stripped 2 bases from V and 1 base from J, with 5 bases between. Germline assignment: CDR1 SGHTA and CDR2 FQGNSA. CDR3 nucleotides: TGTGCCAGCAGCTTATCATCGAACACTGAAGCTTTCTTT. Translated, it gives CASSLSSNTEAFF.

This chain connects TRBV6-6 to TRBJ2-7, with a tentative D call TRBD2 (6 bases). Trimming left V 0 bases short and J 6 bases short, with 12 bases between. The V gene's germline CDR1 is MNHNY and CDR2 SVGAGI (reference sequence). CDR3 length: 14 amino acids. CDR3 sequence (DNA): TGTGCCAGCAGTTACTCGTGGGTGGAGGGCGAGCAGTACTTC. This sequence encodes CASSYSWVEGEQYF.

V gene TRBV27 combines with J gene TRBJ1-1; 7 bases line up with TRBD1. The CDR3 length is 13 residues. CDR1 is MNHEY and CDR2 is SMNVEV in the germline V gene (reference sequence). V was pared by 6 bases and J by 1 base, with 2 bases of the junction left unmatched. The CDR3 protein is CASRRGPNTEAFF. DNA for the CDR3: TGTGCCAGCAGGAGGGGGCCGAACACTGAAGCTTTCTTT.

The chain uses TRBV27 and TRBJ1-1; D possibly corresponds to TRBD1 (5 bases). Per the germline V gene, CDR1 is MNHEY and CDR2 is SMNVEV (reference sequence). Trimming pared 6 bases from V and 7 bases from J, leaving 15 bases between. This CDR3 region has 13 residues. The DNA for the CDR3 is TGTGCCAGCAGATCCAGGCAGGGAGGTGAAGCTTTCTTT. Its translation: CASRSRQGGEAFF.

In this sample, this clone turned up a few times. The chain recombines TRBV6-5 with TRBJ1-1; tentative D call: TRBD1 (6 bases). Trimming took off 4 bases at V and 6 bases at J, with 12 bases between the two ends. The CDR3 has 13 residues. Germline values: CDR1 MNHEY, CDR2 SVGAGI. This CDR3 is CASSSHRVAEAFF. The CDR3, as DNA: TGTGCCAGCAGTTCTCACAGGGTGGCTGAAGCTTTCTTT.

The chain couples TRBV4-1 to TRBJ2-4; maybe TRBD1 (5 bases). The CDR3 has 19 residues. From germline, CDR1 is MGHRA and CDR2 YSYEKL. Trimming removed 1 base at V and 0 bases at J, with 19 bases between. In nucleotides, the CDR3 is TGCGCCAGCAGCCAAGGACCCTCCCAGGGTACCATAGCCAAAAACATTCAGTACTTC. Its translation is CASSQGPSQGTIAKNIQYF.

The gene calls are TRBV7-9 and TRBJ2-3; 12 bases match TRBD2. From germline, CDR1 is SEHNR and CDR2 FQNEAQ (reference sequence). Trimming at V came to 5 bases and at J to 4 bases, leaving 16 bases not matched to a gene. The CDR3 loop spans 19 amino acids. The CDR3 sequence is CASSPLRASLAGGPDTQYF. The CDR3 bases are TGTGCCAGCAGCCCCCTCAGAGCGTCCCTAGCGGGGGGGCCAGATACGCAGTATTTT. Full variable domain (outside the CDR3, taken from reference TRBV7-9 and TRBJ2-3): DTGVSQNPRHKITKRGQNVTFRCDPISEHNRLYWYRQTLGQGPEFLTYFQNEAQLEKSRLLSDRFSAERPKGSFSTLEIQRTEQGDSAMYLCASSPLRASLAGGPDTQYFGPGTRLTVL.

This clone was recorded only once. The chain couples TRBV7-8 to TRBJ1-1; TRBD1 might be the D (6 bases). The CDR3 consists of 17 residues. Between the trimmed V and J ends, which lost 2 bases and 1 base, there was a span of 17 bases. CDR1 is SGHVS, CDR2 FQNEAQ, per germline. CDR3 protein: CASSLSGRGGWNTEAFF. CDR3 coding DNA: TGTGCCAGCAGCTTAAGTGGGAGGGGGGGTTGGAACACTGAAGCTTTCTTT.

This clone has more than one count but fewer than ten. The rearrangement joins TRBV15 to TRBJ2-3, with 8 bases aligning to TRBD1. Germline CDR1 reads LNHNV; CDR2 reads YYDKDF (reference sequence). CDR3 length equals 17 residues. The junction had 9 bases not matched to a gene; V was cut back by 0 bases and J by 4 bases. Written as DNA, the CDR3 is TGTGCCACCAGCAGAGAGGTCGACAGGGGACGGGCAGATACGCAGTATTTT. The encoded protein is CATSREVDRGRADTQYF.

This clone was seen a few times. CDR3 amino acids: CASSRGLGVRNEKLFF. CDR3 bases: TGCGCCAGCAGCCGAGGCCTAGGGGTTAGAAATGAAAAACTGTTTTTT. The chain uses TRBV4-1 and TRBJ1-4; D perhaps matches TRBD1 (5 bases). The V end was cut by 4 bases, the J end by 5 bases, with 17 bases between. The CDR3 runs 16 residues. The germline CDR1 and CDR2 sequences are MGHRA and YSYEKL.

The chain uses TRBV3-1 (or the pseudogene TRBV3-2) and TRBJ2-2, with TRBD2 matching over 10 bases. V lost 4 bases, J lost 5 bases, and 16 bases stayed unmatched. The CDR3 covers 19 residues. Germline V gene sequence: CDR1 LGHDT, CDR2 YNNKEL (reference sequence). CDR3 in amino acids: CASSPEGLAISTRTGELFF. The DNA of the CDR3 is TGTGCCAGCAGCCCGGAGGGACTAGCGATATCGACGAGAACCGGGGAGCTGTTTTTT.

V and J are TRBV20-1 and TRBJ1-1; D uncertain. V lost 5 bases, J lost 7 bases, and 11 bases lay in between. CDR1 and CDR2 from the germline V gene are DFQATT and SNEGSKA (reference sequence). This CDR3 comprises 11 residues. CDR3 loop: CSAWREGEAFF. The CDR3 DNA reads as TGCAGTGCTTGGAGGGAGGGTGAAGCTTTCTTT.

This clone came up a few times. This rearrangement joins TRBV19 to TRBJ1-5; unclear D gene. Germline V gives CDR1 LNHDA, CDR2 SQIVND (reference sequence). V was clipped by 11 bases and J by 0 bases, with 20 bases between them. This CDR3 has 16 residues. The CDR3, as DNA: TGTGCCTCGACCAAAGGAGATCTTTATAGCAATCAGCCCCAGCATTTT. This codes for CASTKGDLYSNQPQHF. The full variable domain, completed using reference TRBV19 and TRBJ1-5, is DGGITQSPKYLFRKEGQNVTLSCEQNLNHDAMYWYRQDPGQGLRLIYYSQIVNDFQKGDIAEGYSVSREKKESFPLTVTSAQKNPTAFYLCASTKGDLYSNQPQHFGDGTRLSIL.

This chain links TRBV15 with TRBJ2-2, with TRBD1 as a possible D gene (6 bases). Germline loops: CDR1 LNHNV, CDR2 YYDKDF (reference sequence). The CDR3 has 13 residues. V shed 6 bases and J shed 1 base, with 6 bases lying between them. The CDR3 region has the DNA TGTGCCACCAGGACAGGGAACACCGGGGAGCTGTTTTTT. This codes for CATRTGNTGELFF.

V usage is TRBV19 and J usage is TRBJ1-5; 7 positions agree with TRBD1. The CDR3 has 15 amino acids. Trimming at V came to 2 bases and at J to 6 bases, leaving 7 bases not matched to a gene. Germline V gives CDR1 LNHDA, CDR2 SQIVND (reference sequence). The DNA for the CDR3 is TGTGCCAGTAGTATAATGGCGGCAGGGGGTCAGCCCCAGCATTTT. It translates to CASSIMAAGGQPQHF.